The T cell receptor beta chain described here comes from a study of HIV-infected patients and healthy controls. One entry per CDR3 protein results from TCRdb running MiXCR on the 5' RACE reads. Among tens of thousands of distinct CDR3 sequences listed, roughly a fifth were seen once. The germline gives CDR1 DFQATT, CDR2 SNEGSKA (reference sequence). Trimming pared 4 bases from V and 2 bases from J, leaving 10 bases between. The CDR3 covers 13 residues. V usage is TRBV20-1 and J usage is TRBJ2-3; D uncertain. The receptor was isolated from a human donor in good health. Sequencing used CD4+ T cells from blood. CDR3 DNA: TGCAGTGCTAACGGCCAGACCACAGATACGCAGTATTTT. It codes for CSANGQTTDTQYF.